Below, one TCR beta chain is given with its context. Constant-region reverse primers amplified full-length variable regions, followed by semi-nested Nested Universal Primer A PCR. TCRdb used MiXCR to reprocess the 5' RACE reads, holding one entry per CDR3 protein. The sample records under 60,000 distinct CDR3 sequences, about 28% being singletons. The clonotype comes from a female donor with breast cancer. Material for sequencing was naive CD4+ T cells sorted from blood. Subset: naive CD4+ T cells, CD4+CD45RA+CD25-.

The CDR3: CASSALAGGDTQYF. The CDR3 DNA follows: TGTGCCAGCAGTGCCCTAGCGGGCGGGGATACGCAGTATTTT. The chain has TRBV2 and TRBJ2-3, with 8 bases aligning to TRBD2. The CDR3 covers 14 residues. V was pared by 4 bases and J by 6 bases, with 6 bases of the junction left unmatched. Germline V lookup: CDR1 SNHLY, CDR2 FYNNEI.